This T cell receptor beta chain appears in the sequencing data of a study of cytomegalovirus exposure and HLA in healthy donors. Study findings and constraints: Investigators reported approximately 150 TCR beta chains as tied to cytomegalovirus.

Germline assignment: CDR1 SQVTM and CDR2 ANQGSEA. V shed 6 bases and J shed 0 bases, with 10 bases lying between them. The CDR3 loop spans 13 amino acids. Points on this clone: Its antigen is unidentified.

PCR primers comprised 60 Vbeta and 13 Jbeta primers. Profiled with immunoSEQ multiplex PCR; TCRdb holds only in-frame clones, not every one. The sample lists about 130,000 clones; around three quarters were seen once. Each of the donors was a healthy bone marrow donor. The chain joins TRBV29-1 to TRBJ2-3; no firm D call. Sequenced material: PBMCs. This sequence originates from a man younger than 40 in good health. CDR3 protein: CSVAGVSTDTQYF. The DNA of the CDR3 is TGCAGCGTAGCAGGCGTTAGCACAGATACGCAGTATTTT.